The next 8 T cell receptor beta chains were all read from a single sample in a study of response to subunit inactivated influenza vaccine. TCRdb redid the calling of the RT-PCR reads with MiXCR, one entry per CDR3 protein. The data show roughly 290,000 distinct CDR3 sequences, 21% seen once. Sequenced here: PBMCs from blood, sampled around 22 months after vaccination. The receptor source for this set is a man between 50 and 70 years old who received an inactivated influenza vaccine.

This clonotype was recorded a few times. The V gene is TRBV10-3, the J gene TRBJ2-1; 13 bases match TRBD2. With V trimmed by 2 bases and J by 8 bases, 6 bases remained unmatched. Germline CDR1 and CDR2: ENHRY and SYGVKD. The CDR3 is made up of 16 amino acids. The CDR3 loop is CAISERTSGSEYEQFF. CDR3 in DNA: TGTGCCATCAGTGAGAGGACTAGCGGGAGCGAGTATGAGCAGTTCTTC.

The chain joins TRBV29-1 to TRBJ2-7, with a possible D match to TRBD2 (7 bases). The CDR3 consists of 16 residues. Germline assignment: CDR1 SQVTM and CDR2 ANQGSEA. Trimming took 6 bases from V and 1 from J, leaving 22 bases between them. CDR3 nucleotide sequence: TGCAGCGTACGAGGGGGGGCTTCGGGTGCGTCCTACGAGCAGTACTTC. Translating gives CSVRGGASGASYEQYF.

This sequence joins TRBV7-2 and TRBJ2-2; TRBD1 aligns across 8 bases. The CDR3 loop spans 15 amino acids. Germline-derived CDR1 and CDR2 are SGHTA and FQGNSA. With 7 bases clipped from V and 2 bases from J, the junction kept 6 bases outside the gene matches. CDR3 sequence: CASNEGTGNTGELFF. CDR3 sequence (DNA): TGTGCCAGCAACGAAGGGACAGGAAACACCGGGGAGCTGTTTTTT.

This clonotype appeared a few times. V and J are TRBV4-1 and TRBJ1-1, with D unresolved. This CDR3 is built from 17 residues. V was cut by 3 bases and J by 8 bases, with 25 bases left in between. Germline V CDR1 and CDR2: MGHRA, YSYEKL. The CDR3 DNA reads as TGCGCCAGCAGCCAGCAACCTCAAACGACCGGGAGCCCCGAAGCTTTCTTT. As protein: CASSQQPQTTGSPEAFF.

This CDR3 is CSVYTQRGGYTF. DNA for the CDR3: TGCAGCGTTTATACCCAAAGGGGCGGCTACACCTTC. The gene calls are TRBV29-1 and TRBJ1-2; possibly TRBD1 for D (5 bases). V lost 5 bases to trimming and J lost 8 bases, with 15 bases between them. The CDR3 loop spans 12 amino acids. Germline CDR1 is SQVTM and CDR2 is ANQGSEA.

The chain couples TRBV20-1 to TRBJ2-5; 9 bases align to TRBD2. V lost 3 bases and J lost 3; bases outside the gene matches: 5. Germline V gene lookup returns CDR1 DFQATT and CDR2 SNEGSKA (reference sequence). The CDR3 covers 14 residues. CDR3 loop: CSASILAGKETQYF. DNA of the CDR3: TGCAGTGCTAGTATCCTAGCGGGGAAAGAGACCCAGTACTTC.

V gene TRBV5-4 combines with J gene TRBJ2-3; 16 nucleotides align to TRBD2. From germline, CDR1 is SGHNT and CDR2 YYREEE (reference sequence). The CDR3 length is 17 residues. J was trimmed by 2 bases and V by 4 bases; bases with no gene match: 4. CDR3 sequence: CASSPGLAGGTTDTQYF. Written as DNA, the CDR3 is TGTGCCAGCAGCCCGGGACTAGCGGGGGGGACCACAGATACGCAGTATTTT.

The chain's CDR3 is CASSSTSGSPGELFF. Written as DNA, the CDR3 is TGTGCCAGCAGCTCGACTAGCGGGAGCCCCGGGGAGCTGTTTTTT. V and J are TRBV28 and TRBJ2-2, with 12 bases matching TRBD2. The CDR3 loop spans 15 amino acids. The V segment lost 6 bases and the J segment 6 bases; nucleotides outside the gene matches: 5. Germline assignment: CDR1 MDHEN and CDR2 SYDVKM.